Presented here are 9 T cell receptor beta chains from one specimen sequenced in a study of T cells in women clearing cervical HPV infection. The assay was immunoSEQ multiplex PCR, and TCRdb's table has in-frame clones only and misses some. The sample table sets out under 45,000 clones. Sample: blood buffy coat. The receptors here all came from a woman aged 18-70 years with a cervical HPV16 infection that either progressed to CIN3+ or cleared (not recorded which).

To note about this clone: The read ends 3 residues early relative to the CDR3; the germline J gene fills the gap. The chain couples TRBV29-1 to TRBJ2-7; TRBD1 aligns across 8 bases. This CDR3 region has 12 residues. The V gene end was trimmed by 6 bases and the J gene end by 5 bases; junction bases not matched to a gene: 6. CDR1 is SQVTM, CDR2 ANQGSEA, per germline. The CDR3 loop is CSVRTGMDEQYF. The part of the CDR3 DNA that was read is TGCAGCGTCAGGACAGGGATGGACGAG.

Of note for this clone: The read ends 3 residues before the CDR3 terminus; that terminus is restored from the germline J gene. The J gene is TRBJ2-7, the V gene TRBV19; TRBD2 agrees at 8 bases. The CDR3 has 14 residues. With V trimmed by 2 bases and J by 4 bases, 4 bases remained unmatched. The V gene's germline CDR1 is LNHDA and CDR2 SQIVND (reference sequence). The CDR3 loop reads CASSITSGAYEQYF. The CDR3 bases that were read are TGTGCCAGTAGTATAACTAGCGGAGCGTACGAG. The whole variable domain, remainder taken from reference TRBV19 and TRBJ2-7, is DGGITQSPKYLFRKEGQNVTLSCEQNLNHDAMYWYRQDPGQGLRLIYYSQIVNDFQKGDIAEGYSVSREKKESFPLTVTSAQKNPTAFYLCASSITSGAYEQYFGPGTRLTVT.

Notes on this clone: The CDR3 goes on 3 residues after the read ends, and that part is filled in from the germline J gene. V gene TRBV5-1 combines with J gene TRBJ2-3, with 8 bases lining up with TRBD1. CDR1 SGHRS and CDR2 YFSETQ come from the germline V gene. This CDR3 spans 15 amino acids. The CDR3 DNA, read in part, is TGCGCCAGCAGGGCCCCAGGGGGCGGGCAAGAGACG. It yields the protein CASRAPGGGQET. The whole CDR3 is CASRAPGGGQETQYF.

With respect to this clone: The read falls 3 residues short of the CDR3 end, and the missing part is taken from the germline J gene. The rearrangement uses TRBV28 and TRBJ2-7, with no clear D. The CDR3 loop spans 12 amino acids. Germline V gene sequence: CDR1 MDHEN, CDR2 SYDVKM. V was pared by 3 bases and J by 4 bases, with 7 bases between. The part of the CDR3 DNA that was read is TGTGCCAGCAGTTTCAGCAGGTACGAG. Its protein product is CASSFSRYE. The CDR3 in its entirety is CASSFSRYEQYF.

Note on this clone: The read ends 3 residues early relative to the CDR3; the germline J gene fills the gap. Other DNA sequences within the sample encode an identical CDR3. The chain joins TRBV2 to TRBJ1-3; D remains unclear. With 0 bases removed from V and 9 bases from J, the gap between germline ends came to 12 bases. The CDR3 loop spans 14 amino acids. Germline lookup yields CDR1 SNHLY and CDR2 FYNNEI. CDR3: CASSEAPGLGTIYF. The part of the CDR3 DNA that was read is TGTGCCAGCAGTGAAGCACCGGGTTTAGGCACC. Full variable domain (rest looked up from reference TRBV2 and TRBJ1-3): EPEVTQTPSHQVTQMGQEVILRCVPISNHLYFYWYRQILGQKVEFLVSFYNNEISEKSEIFDDQFSVERPDGSNFTLKIRSTKLEDSAMYFCASSEAPGLGTIYFGEGSWLTVV.

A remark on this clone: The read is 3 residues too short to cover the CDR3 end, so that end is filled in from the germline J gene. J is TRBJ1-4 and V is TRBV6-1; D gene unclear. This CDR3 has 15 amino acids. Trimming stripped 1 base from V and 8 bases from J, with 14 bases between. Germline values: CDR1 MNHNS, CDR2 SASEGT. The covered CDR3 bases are TGTGCCAGCAGTGAAGATCAGTCCTCTAGAGAAAAA. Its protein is CASSEDQSSREK. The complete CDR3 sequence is CASSEDQSSREKLFF.

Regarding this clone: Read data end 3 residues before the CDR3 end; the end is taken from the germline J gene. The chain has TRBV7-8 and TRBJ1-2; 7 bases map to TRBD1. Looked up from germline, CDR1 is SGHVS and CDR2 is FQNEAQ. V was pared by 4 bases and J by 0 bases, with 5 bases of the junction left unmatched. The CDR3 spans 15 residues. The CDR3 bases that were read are TGTGCCAGCAGCTCGAGGACAGGAACTAACTATGGC. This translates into CASSSRTGTNYG. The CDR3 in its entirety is CASSSRTGTNYGYTF.

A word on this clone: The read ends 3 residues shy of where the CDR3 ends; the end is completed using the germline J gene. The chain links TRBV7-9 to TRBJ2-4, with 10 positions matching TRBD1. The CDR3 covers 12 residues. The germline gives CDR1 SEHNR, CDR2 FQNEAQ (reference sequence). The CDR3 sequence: CASSGTGDGQYF. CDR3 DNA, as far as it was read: TGTGCCAGCAGCGGGACAGGGGATGGT. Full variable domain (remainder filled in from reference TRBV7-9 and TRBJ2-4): DTGVSQNPRHKITKRGQNVTFRCDPISEHNRLYWYRQTLGQGPEFLTYFQNEAQLEKSRLLSDRFSAERPKGSFSTLEIQRTEQGDSAMYLCASSGTGDGQYFGAGTRLSVL.

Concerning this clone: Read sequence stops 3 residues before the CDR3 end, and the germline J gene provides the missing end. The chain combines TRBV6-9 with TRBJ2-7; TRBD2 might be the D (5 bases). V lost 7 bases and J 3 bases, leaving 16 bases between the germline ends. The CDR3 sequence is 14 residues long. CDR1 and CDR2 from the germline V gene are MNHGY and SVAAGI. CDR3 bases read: TGTGCCAGCACCTGGAGGTTACTAGACTACGAG. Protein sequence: CASTWRLLDYE. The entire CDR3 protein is CASTWRLLDYEQYF.